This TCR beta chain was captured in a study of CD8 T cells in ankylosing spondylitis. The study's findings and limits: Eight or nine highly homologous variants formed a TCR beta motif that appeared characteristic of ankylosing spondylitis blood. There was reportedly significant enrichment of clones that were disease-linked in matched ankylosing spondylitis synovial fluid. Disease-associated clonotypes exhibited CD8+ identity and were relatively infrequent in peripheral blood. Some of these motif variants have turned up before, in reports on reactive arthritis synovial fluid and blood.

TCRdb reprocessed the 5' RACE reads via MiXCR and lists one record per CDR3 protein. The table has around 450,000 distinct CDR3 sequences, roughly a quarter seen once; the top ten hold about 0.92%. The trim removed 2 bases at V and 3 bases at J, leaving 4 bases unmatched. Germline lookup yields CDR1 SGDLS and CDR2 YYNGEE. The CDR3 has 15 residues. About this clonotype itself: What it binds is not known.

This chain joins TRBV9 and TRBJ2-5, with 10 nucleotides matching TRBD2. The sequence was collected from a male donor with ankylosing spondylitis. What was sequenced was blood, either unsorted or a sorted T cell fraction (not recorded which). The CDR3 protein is CASSVGLAREETQYF. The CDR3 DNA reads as TGTGCCAGCAGCGTGGGACTAGCGAGGGAAGAGACCCAGTACTTC. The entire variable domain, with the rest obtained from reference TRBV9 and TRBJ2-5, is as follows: DSGVTQTPKHLITATGQRVTLRCSPRSGDLSVYWYQQSLDQGLQFLIQYYNGEERAKGNILERFSAQQFPDLHSELNLSSLELGDSALYFCASSVGLAREETQYFGPGTRLLVL.